This entry lists 29 T cell receptor beta chains sequenced from one sample in a study of shared clonotypes between healthy human individuals. Some clones are missing from TCRdb's copy, which holds only in-frame ones; the method was immunoSEQ multiplex PCR. In the table there are 950,000 to 1,100,000 clones, around four fifths of which are singletons. The sample was memory CD4+ T cells sorted from blood. Regarding subset: CD45RA-negative fraction. These TCRs come from a man aged 18 to 30 in good health.

The rearrangement links TRBV6-5 to TRBJ2-7, with 8 bases identical to TRBD2. Trimming took 6 bases from V and 3 from J; bases not matched to a gene: 7. In germline, CDR1 is MNHEY, CDR2 SVGAGI. This CDR3 spans 14 amino acids. CDR3 in DNA: TGTGCCAGCAGGAAGAGCGGGAGCAACTACGAGCAGTACTTC. As protein: CASRKSGSNYEQYF.

The gene calls are TRBV5-8 and TRBJ1-5, with 8 bases identical to TRBD1. Germline loops: CDR1 SGHTS, CDR2 YDEGEE. This CDR3 is 17 amino acids long. The J segment lost 2 bases and the V segment lost 0 bases, leaving 7 bases of the junction unmatched. The CDR3 bases are TGTGCCAGCAGCTTGGCTGAACCGACAGGGGGCAATCAGCCCCAGCATTTT. Translation gives CASSLAEPTGGNQPQHF. The variable domain in full, with the rest retrieved from reference TRBV5-8 and TRBJ1-5, is EAGVTQSPTHLIKTRGQQATLRCSPISGHTSVYWYQQALGLGLQFLLWYDEGEERNRGNFPPRFSGRQFPNYSSELNVNALELEDSALYLCASSLAEPTGGNQPQHFGDGTRLSIL.

The rearrangement links TRBV7-8 to TRBJ1-2; TRBD1 matches 7 bases. J was trimmed by 6 bases and V by 5 bases; bases with no gene match: 12. The CDR3 runs to 15 residues. Germline CDR1 is SGHVS and CDR2 is FQNEAQ. CDR3 coding DNA: TGTGCCAGCAGCAAACGGGACAGAAATAAGGATGGCTACACCTTC. Amino acids: CASSKRDRNKDGYTF.

The chain's CDR3 is CASSVGDRLGEQYF. The CDR3 nucleotides read TGCGCCAGCAGCGTGGGGGACAGGTTGGGAGAGCAGTACTTC. The chain employs TRBV5-1 and TRBJ2-7; 8 bases map to TRBD1. J was trimmed by 7 bases and V by 4 bases; bases with no gene match: 10. Germline V CDR1 and CDR2: SGHRS, YFSETQ. The CDR3 length is 14 residues.

The chain uses TRBV30 and TRBJ1-1; no reliable D call. The CDR3 is 13 residues long. Germline V CDR1 and CDR2: GTSNPN, SVGIG (reference sequence). V was clipped by 4 bases and J by 4 bases, with 13 bases between them. The CDR3, as DNA: TGTGCCTGGATGGGAGGAGTTAGCACTGAAGCTTTCTTT. Residues: CAWMGGVSTEAFF. The entire variable domain, with the rest obtained from reference TRBV30 and TRBJ1-1, is as follows: SQTIHQWPATLVQPVGSPLSLECTVEGTSNPNLYWYRQAAGRGLQLLFYSVGIGQISSEVPQNLSASRPQDRQFILSSKKLLLSDSGFYLCAWMGGVSTEAFFGQGTRLTVV.

This chain connects TRBV2 to TRBJ2-2; no clear D gene. The CDR3 length is 14 residues. V gave up 3 bases and J gave up 5 bases, with 10 bases separating them. Germline loops: CDR1 SNHLY, CDR2 FYNNEI. CDR3 residues: CASSDERSTGELFF. DNA of the CDR3: TGTGCCAGCAGTGATGAGCGAAGTACCGGGGAGCTGTTTTTT.

The V and J genes are TRBV30 and TRBJ2-5; D perhaps matches TRBD2 (5 bases). Germline lookup yields CDR1 GTSNPN and CDR2 SVGIG (reference sequence). V was shortened by 4 bases and J by 4 bases, with 10 bases between the two germline ends. The CDR3 length is 12 residues. CDR3 DNA: TGTGCCTGGAAGCTAACTAGAGAGACCCAGTACTTC. This codes for CAWKLTRETQYF.

For this clone: The same CDR3 is also encoded by other DNA sequences in this sample. This chain connects TRBV7-2 to TRBJ1-1; 10 bases fit TRBD1. Trimming cost V 4 bases and J 4 bases; bases outside gene matches: 3. Germline CDR1 is SGHTA and CDR2 is FQGNSA. CDR3 length: 14 residues. CDR3: CASSSRTGGTEAFF. CDR3 coding DNA: TGTGCCAGCAGCTCTAGGACAGGGGGCACTGAAGCTTTCTTT.

The rearrangement links TRBV5-8 to TRBJ2-7; no reliable D call. With 4 bases removed from V and 2 bases from J, the gap between germline ends came to 10 bases. This CDR3 has 13 amino acids. The V gene's germline CDR1 is SGHTS and CDR2 YDEGEE. For the CDR3, the DNA is TGTGCCAGCAGCCCGTGGATTACCTACGAGCAGTACTTC. Protein product: CASSPWITYEQYF.

This clone was observed at least ten times. V usage is TRBV2 and J usage is TRBJ1-3, with D uncertain. The CDR3 has 14 residues. Trimming removed 8 bases at V and 0 bases at J, with 11 bases between. Germline V CDR1 and CDR2: SNHLY, FYNNEI. The CDR3 sequence: CASVSGFSGNTIYF. The DNA of the CDR3 is TGTGCCAGCGTCTCGGGGTTCTCTGGAAACACCATATATTTT.

V and J are TRBV5-1 and TRBJ2-3, with 9 bases fitting TRBD1. The germline CDR1 and CDR2 sequences are SGHRS and YFSETQ. CDR3 length: 16 residues. V lost 3 bases to trimming and J lost 4 bases; unmatched junction nucleotides: 9. CDR3 bases: TGCGCCAGCAGCTGGGGCCGGGACAGGGCTTCAGATACGCAGTATTTT. Protein sequence: CASSWGRDRASDTQYF. The full variable domain, completed using reference TRBV5-1 and TRBJ2-3, is KAGVTQTPRYLIKTRGQQVTLSCSPISGHRSVSWYQQTPGQGLQFLFEYFSETQRNKGNFPGRFSGRQFSNSRSEMNVSTLELGDSALYLCASSWGRDRASDTQYFGPGTRLTVL.

The rearrangement joins TRBV19 to TRBJ2-5; TRBD1 might be the D (5 bases). V lost 2 bases and J lost 1, with 8 bases in between. Germline V gene sequence: CDR1 LNHDA, CDR2 SQIVND (reference sequence). The CDR3 length is 14 residues. This CDR3 is CASSIIGVQETQYF. CDR3 DNA sequence: TGTGCCAGTAGTATAATAGGGGTCCAAGAGACCCAGTACTTC.

V and J are TRBV7-2 and TRBJ1-6; perhaps TRBD1 as D (5 bases). V gave up 5 bases and J gave up 0 bases, with 5 bases separating them. CDR3 length: 14 residues. Looked up from germline, CDR1 is SGHTA and CDR2 is FQGNSA. CDR3 amino acids: CASSDSSYNSPLHF. In DNA form, the CDR3 reads TGTGCCAGCAGCGACAGCTCCTATAATTCACCCCTCCACTTT.

The chain employs TRBV18 and TRBJ2-6; D not resolved. CDR1 is KGHSH and CDR2 is LQKENI in the germline V gene. CDR3 length: 16 amino acids. Trimming cost V 2 bases and J 0 bases, with 8 bases left between them. The CDR3 here is CASSPFRSSGANVLTF. The CDR3 DNA is TGTGCCAGCTCACCATTTAGGAGCTCTGGGGCCAACGTCCTGACTTTC.

The CDR3 sequence is CASSVDGGNEQFF. CDR3 in DNA: TGTGCCAGCAGCGTAGACGGGGGTAATGAGCAGTTCTTC. The chain has TRBV9 and TRBJ2-1, with D possibly being TRBD2 (6 bases). Per germline, CDR1 SGDLS and CDR2 YYNGEE. V was clipped by 0 bases and J by 7 bases, with 8 bases between them. The CDR3 has 13 amino acids.

This clone was seen a handful of times. The chain combines TRBV20-1 with TRBJ2-3; no reliable D call. The CDR3 extends over 11 amino acids. CDR1 is DFQATT, CDR2 SNEGSKA, per germline (reference sequence). V shed 6 bases and J shed 6 bases, with 10 bases lying between them. The CDR3 here is CSASLPDTQYF. The DNA for the CDR3 is TGCAGTGCAAGTCTGCCCGATACGCAGTATTTT.

The V gene is TRBV5-1, the J gene TRBJ2-1; 9 bases map to TRBD2. With 6 bases clipped from V and 9 bases from J, the junction kept 7 bases outside the gene matches. Germline V gene sequence: CDR1 SGHRS, CDR2 YFSETQ. CDR3 length equals 13 residues. As DNA, the CDR3 is TGCGCCAGCACCCGGACTAGCGAGGGTGAGCAGTTCTTC. Amino acids: CASTRTSEGEQFF.

Notes on this clone: Distinct nucleotide sequences in the sample also encode this CDR3. The rearrangement joins TRBV2 to TRBJ2-5; 7 bases map to TRBD1. Germline assignment: CDR1 SNHLY and CDR2 FYNNEI. This CDR3 is built from 13 residues. Trimming at V came to 3 bases and at J to 3 bases, leaving 1 base not matched to a gene. The CDR3 is CASSDRGKETQYF. CDR3 DNA sequence: TGTGCCAGCAGTGACAGGGGGAAAGAGACCCAGTACTTC. Based on the CDR3 plus reference TRBV2 and TRBJ2-5, the full variable domain is EPEVTQTPSHQVTQMGQEVILRCVPISNHLYFYWYRQILGQKVEFLVSFYNNEISEKSEIFDDQFSVERPDGSNFTLKIRSTKLEDSAMYFCASSDRGKETQYFGPGTRLLVL.

This clone was observed many times. The CDR3 here is CAWSPRGAGNTIYF. The CDR3 region has the DNA TGTGCCTGGAGTCCCCGGGGGGCTGGAAACACCATATATTTT. This chain joins TRBV30 and TRBJ1-3; possible D gene TRBD1, 5 bases. Trimming left V 2 bases short and J 2 bases short, with 10 bases between. From germline, CDR1 is GTSNPN and CDR2 SVGIG (reference sequence). The CDR3 consists of 14 residues.

This clone was seen a few times. This rearrangement joins TRBV9 to TRBJ2-3; D is possibly TRBD1 or TRBD2 (5 bases each). There are 15 residues in the CDR3. Germline lookup yields CDR1 SGDLS and CDR2 YYNGEE. V dropped 0 bases and J dropped 3 bases, with 11 bases sitting between them. CDR3 in amino acids: CASSVAIGATDTQYF. Written as DNA, the CDR3 is TGTGCCAGCAGCGTAGCTATCGGGGCGACAGATACGCAGTATTTT.

This chain links TRBV29-1 with TRBJ2-7; TRBD1 is a possible D gene (5 bases). This CDR3 has 12 residues. The germline V and J ends were trimmed by 5 bases and 6 bases, with 14 bases remaining between them. In germline, CDR1 is SQVTM, CDR2 ANQGSEA. The CDR3 loop is CSVRPQGGEQYF. The CDR3 DNA is TGCAGCGTTCGCCCCCAGGGTGGCGAGCAGTACTTC.

The rearrangement uses TRBV30 and TRBJ1-2; 7 bases align to TRBD1. The V and J ends lost 1 base and 0 bases, in that order; junction bases with no gene match: 5. This CDR3 region has 15 residues. The germline gives CDR1 GTSNPN, CDR2 SVGIG (reference sequence). The CDR3 sequence is CAWSARTGTNYGYTF. CDR3 coding DNA: TGTGCCTGGAGTGCCAGGACAGGAACTAACTATGGCTACACCTTC.

This chain connects TRBV28 to TRBJ1-6; 7 nucleotides match TRBD1. Germline V gene sequence: CDR1 MDHEN, CDR2 SYDVKM. V shed 5 bases, J shed 7 bases, and the junction held 8 bases outside the gene matches. The CDR3 totals 15 residues. The CDR3 DNA follows: TGTGCCAGCAGTGCCGACAGGGTGGTAAATTCACCCCTCCACTTT. This codes for CASSADRVVNSPLHF.

This clone was observed at least ten times. V is TRBV11-3 and J is TRBJ2-1, with D uncertain. This CDR3 has 12 residues. The V gene lost 5 bases and the J gene lost 5 bases, with 7 bases spanning the gap. Germline lookup yields CDR1 SGHNT and CDR2 YENEEA. Here the CDR3 reads CASSGYNNEQFF. CDR3 bases: TGTGCCAGCAGCGGTTACAACAATGAGCAGTTCTTC. Full variable domain (missing parts from reference TRBV11-3 and TRBJ2-1): EAGVVQSPRYKIIEKKQPVAFWCNPISGHNTLYWYLQNLGQGPELLIRYENEEAVDDSQLPKDRFSAERLKGVDSTLKIQPAELGDSAVYLCASSGYNNEQFFGPGTRLTVL.

The gene calls are TRBV10-3 and TRBJ2-5, with D perhaps TRBD2 (6 bases). V lost 0 bases, J lost 3 bases, and 11 bases lay in between. The V gene's germline CDR1 is ENHRY and CDR2 SYGVKD. The CDR3 has 15 amino acids. CDR3 nucleotide sequence: TGTGCCATCAGTGAGTCCGGAGCGGGCGAAGAGACCCAGTACTTC. Translated: CAISESGAGEETQYF.

Concerning this clone itself: This same CDR3 is encoded by further DNA sequences in the sample. The rearrangement links TRBV28 to TRBJ2-7, with 9 bases that match TRBD1. Losses at the gene ends were 6 bases for V and 2 bases for J; bases not matched to a gene: 8. This CDR3 region has 15 residues. The germline gives CDR1 MDHEN, CDR2 SYDVKM. In nucleotides, the CDR3 is TGTGCCAGCAGCCGGCCGGGACAGGGCGCCTACGAGCAGTACTTC. It is translated as CASSRPGQGAYEQYF.

As regards this clone: The sample holds other DNA sequences that translate to the same CDR3. This chain connects TRBV19 to TRBJ1-1; a weak D match, TRBD1 (5 bases). The CDR3 is 11 amino acids. Germline assignment: CDR1 LNHDA and CDR2 SQIVND (reference sequence). Deletions cut 3 bases from V and 10 bases from J, with 9 bases between. In DNA, the CDR3 is TGTGCCAGTAGTATTCGGGGGGGAGCTTTCTTT. This translates into CASSIRGGAFF.

This chain uses TRBV18 with TRBJ1-1; no definite D call. Trimming shortened V by 3 bases and J by 3 bases, and 14 bases separated the two germline ends. CDR3 size: 15 residues. Germline V gene data show CDR1 as KGHSH and CDR2 as LQKENI. The chain's CDR3 is CASSPSVSRDTEAFF. CDR3 nucleotide sequence: TGTGCCAGCTCACCCTCGGTGTCTCGGGACACTGAAGCTTTCTTT. Filled out from reference TRBV18 and TRBJ1-1, the complete variable domain reads NAGVMQNPRHLVRRRGQEARLRCSPMKGHSHVYWYRQLPEEGLKFMVYLQKENIIDESGMPKERFSAEFPKEGPSILRIQQVVRGDSAAYFCASSPSVSRDTEAFFGQGTRLTVV.

This clone is a singleton in its sample. The CDR3, as DNA: TGCGCCAGCAGCTTGGGGGGAACCACCGGGGAGCTGTTTTTT. This gives the protein CASSLGGTTGELFF. V usage is TRBV5-1 and J usage is TRBJ2-2; D ambiguous. There are 14 residues in the CDR3. In germline, CDR1 is SGHRS, CDR2 YFSETQ. The germline V and J ends were trimmed by 0 bases and 4 bases, with 7 bases remaining between them.